A single count supports the clone carrying this TCR beta chain. Its antigen is as yet unknown. Use of 60 Vbeta and 13 Jbeta primers characterized the PCR. Libraries were prepared by immunoSEQ multiplex PCR; TCRdb keeps only in-frame clonotypes and omits some of them. Here the sample spans about 160,000 clones, about 72% being singletons. The sample originates from a study of cytomegalovirus exposure and HLA in healthy donors. Study-level points and caveats: Trimming of TCR beta V- and J-genes showed a link, identified in a later analysis, to a missense DCLRE1C variant. The authors listed over 150 TCR beta chains as cytomegalovirus-associated.

V lost 4 bases to trimming and J lost 1 base, with 14 bases between them. This CDR3 comprises 17 residues. Germline V lookup: CDR1 MGHRA, CDR2 YSYEKL. The TCR comes from a man aged 25 to 40 in good health and CMV-seropositive. This sequence joins TRBV4-1 and TRBJ1-6, with D possibly matching TRBD1 (5 bases). Input material: PBMCs. CDR3: CASSLAGSRSYNSPLHF. CDR3 coding DNA: TGCGCCAGCAGCCTCGCAGGGTCTCGGTCCTATAATTCACCCCTCCACTTT.